Sequencing of this T cell receptor (beta chain) was carried out in a study of cytomegalovirus exposure and HLA in healthy donors. Germline V lookup: CDR1 SQVTM, CDR2 ANQGSEA. CDR3 size: 15 residues. Unmatched junction bases numbered 5, after V lost 3 bases and J lost 1 base. Primers: 60 Vbeta forward and 13 Jbeta reverse. Assay used: immunoSEQ multiplex PCR; TCRdb lists only in-frame clones, some missing. The sample has about 88,000 clones, 55% to 75% seen once; the top ten hold approximately 2.9%. This clonotype originated in a man in his fifties or sixties in good health and CMV-seronegative. The rearrangement links TRBV29-1 to TRBJ2-3; TRBD2 aligns across 9 bases. Sequenced material: PBMCs. CDR3 protein: CSVDRLAVGTDTQYF. Here the CDR3 DNA reads TGCAGCGTTGATAGACTAGCGGTGGGCACAGATACGCAGTATTTT.